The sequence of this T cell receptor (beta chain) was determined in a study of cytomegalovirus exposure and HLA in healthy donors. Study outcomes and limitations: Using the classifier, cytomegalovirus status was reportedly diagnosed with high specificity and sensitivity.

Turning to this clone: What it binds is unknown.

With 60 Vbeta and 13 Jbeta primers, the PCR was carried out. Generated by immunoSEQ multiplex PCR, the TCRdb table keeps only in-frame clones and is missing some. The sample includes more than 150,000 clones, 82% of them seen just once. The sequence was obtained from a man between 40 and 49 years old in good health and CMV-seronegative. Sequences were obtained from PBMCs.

The CDR3 nucleotides are TGTGCCAGCAGTGAGAGGGTTACTGCTAACTATGGCTACACCTTC. Amino acid sequence: CASSERVTANYGYTF. J is TRBJ1-2 and V is TRBV2, with unresolved D. Trimming took off 3 bases at V and 0 bases at J, with 11 bases between the two ends. The CDR3 has 15 amino acids. CDR1 and CDR2 from the germline V gene are SNHLY and FYNNEI.